Presented here are 15 T cell receptor beta chains from one specimen sequenced in a study of T cell responses to AZD1222 COVID-19 vaccine. The assay was immunoSEQ multiplex PCR, and TCRdb's table has in-frame clones only and misses some. This sample has about 150,000 clones; about nine tenths occur once, and the top ten carry 1.3% to 1.5%. The source material was peripheral blood, sampled on day 0 of AZD1222 vaccination. The receptor set was obtained from an adult in good health.

This chain uses TRBV19 with TRBJ2-1; 13 bases are shared with TRBD2. The germline CDR1 and CDR2 sequences are LNHDA and SQIVND (reference sequence). CDR3 size: 17 residues. The J segment lost 1 base and the V segment lost 6 bases, leaving 6 bases of the junction unmatched. CDR3 nucleotides: TGTGCCAGTAGGGGAACTAGCGGGGGGGCGTCCTACAATGAGCAGTTCTTC. Translation gives CASRGTSGGASYNEQFF.

The chain's CDR3 is CASSPPWLTGYEKLFF. CDR3 sequence (DNA): TGTGCCAGCAGCCCCCCCTGGTTGACAGGGTATGAAAAACTGTTTTTT. This chain links TRBV6-2 or TRBV6-3 with TRBJ1-4, with 7 bases fitting TRBD1. After removal of 6 bases from V and 6 bases from J, the junction contained 13 bases not matched to a gene. The CDR3 sequence is 16 residues long. The germline V gene encodes CDR1 MNHEY and CDR2 SVGEGT.

The V call is TRBV30, the J call TRBJ1-3; the D is unclear. Trimming removed 4 bases at V and 0 bases at J, with 7 bases between. This CDR3 contains 13 residues. The germline V gene has CDR1 GTSNPN and CDR2 SVGIG (reference sequence). CDR3 in amino acids: CAWTGLSGNTIYF. The CDR3 DNA follows: TGTGCCTGGACCGGCCTCTCTGGAAACACCATATATTTT.

In DNA, the CDR3 is TGTGCCAGCAGTTTACCTAATCAGCCCCAGCATTTT. This translates into CASSLPNQPQHF. This chain connects TRBV5-6 to TRBJ1-5; D gene uncertain. Germline CDR1 and CDR2: SGHDT and YYEEEE. Trimming left V 5 bases short and J 4 bases short, with 7 bases between. CDR3 size: 12 residues.

This clone was picked up one time. This chain uses TRBV19 with TRBJ1-6, with a tentative D call TRBD1 (5 bases). The germline CDR1 and CDR2 sequences are LNHDA and SQIVND (reference sequence). Trimming removed 3 bases at V and 7 bases at J, with 7 bases between. The CDR3 has 13 residues. The CDR3, as DNA: TGTGCCAGTAGTATGGGGGGGAATTCACCCCTCCACTTT. Residues: CASSMGGNSPLHF. Complete variable domain (other parts from reference TRBV19 and TRBJ1-6): DGGITQSPKYLFRKEGQNVTLSCEQNLNHDAMYWYRQDPGQGLRLIYYSQIVNDFQKGDIAEGYSVSREKKESFPLTVTSAQKNPTAFYLCASSMGGNSPLHFGNGTRLTVT.

V gene TRBV7-3 combines with J gene TRBJ1-1, with 8 bases lining up with TRBD1. The CDR3 covers 13 residues. V lost 5 bases, J lost 11 bases, and 10 bases stayed unmatched. The germline V gene encodes CDR1 SGHTA and CDR2 FQGTGA. CDR3 protein: CASSPTGTGGAFF. CDR3 in DNA: TGTGCCAGCAGCCCAACCGGGACAGGTGGCGCTTTCTTT. Together with reference TRBV7-3 and TRBJ1-1, the CDR3 gives the full variable domain: GAGVSQTPSNKVTEKGKYVELRCDPISGHTALYWYRQSLGQGPEFLIYFQGTGAADDSGLPNDRFFAVRPEGSVSTLKIQRTERGDSAVYLCASSPTGTGGAFFGQGTRLTVV.

This sequence joins TRBV5-1 and TRBJ2-6, with D uncertain. Per the germline V gene, CDR1 is SGHRS and CDR2 is YFSETQ. The V end was cut by 0 bases, the J end by 0 bases, with 10 bases between. The CDR3 consists of 17 residues. As DNA, the CDR3 is TGCGCCAGCAGCTTGGGGCCGCTAGACTCTGGGGCCAACGTCCTGACTTTC. It yields the protein CASSLGPLDSGANVLTF.

This rearrangement joins TRBV20-1 to TRBJ2-3, with 9 bases fitting TRBD2. The CDR3 sequence is 14 residues long. The V gene's germline CDR1 is DFQATT and CDR2 SNEGSKA (reference sequence). V lost 3 bases to trimming and J lost 4 bases; unmatched junction nucleotides: 5. The CDR3 region is CSASRLAGSDTQYF. The CDR3 nucleotides are TGCAGTGCTAGTCGTCTAGCGGGGTCAGATACGCAGTATTTT.

V is TRBV29-1 and J is TRBJ1-1; a possible D gene is TRBD1 (5 bases). There are 14 residues in the CDR3. Germline V gene lookup returns CDR1 SQVTM and CDR2 ANQGSEA. V gave up 0 bases and J gave up 11 bases, with 19 bases separating them. The chain's CDR3 is CSVEDPPQGVEAFF. The CDR3 bases are TGCAGCGTTGAAGATCCTCCCCAGGGTGTCGAGGCTTTCTTT.

The genes are TRBV6-6 and TRBJ2-2, with a possible D match to TRBD2 (6 bases). The CDR3 length is 16 residues. With 5 bases removed from V and 0 bases from J, the gap between germline ends came to 13 bases. Germline V gene data show CDR1 as MNHNY and CDR2 as SVGAGI (reference sequence). Written as DNA, the CDR3 is TGTGCCAGCAGTACCTCGGGGGTACCGAACACCGGGGAGCTGTTTTTT. It encodes CASSTSGVPNTGELFF.

V is TRBV28 and J is TRBJ1-5; 10 positions agree with TRBD1. V lost 1 base, J lost 6 bases, and 6 bases stayed unmatched. Germline V gene lookup returns CDR1 MDHEN and CDR2 SYDVKM. The CDR3 sequence is 16 residues long. The DNA of the CDR3 is TGTGCCAGCAGTTTATTCCGACAGGGGGCAGGTCAGCCCCAGCATTTT. It codes for CASSLFRQGAGQPQHF.

This chain joins TRBV6-5 and TRBJ2-1; perhaps TRBD2 as D (5 bases). Deletions cut 5 bases from V and 0 bases from J, with 11 bases between. This CDR3 region has 15 residues. Looked up from germline, CDR1 is MNHEY and CDR2 is SVGAGI. The CDR3 loop reads CASSRVLDSYNEQFF. The CDR3 nucleotides read TGTGCCAGCAGTCGTGTACTAGACTCCTACAATGAGCAGTTCTTC.

This clone came up once. This chain links TRBV29-1 with TRBJ1-2; TRBD1 might be the D (6 bases). Germline CDR1 is SQVTM and CDR2 is ANQGSEA. V was cut by 4 bases and J by 6 bases, with 12 bases left in between. The CDR3 extends over 12 amino acids. The CDR3 nucleotides are TGCAGCGTTGTAGGCAGGGGCGATGGCTACACCTTC. It specifies CSVVGRGDGYTF.

V and J are TRBV28 and TRBJ1-2; D ambiguous. CDR1 and CDR2 from the germline V gene are MDHEN and SYDVKM. This CDR3 region has 14 residues. Trimming left V 1 base short and J 8 bases short, with 14 bases between. CDR3 amino acids: CASSLLQISKGYTF. For the CDR3, the DNA is TGTGCCAGCAGTTTATTACAGATATCGAAGGGCTACACCTTC.

The chain joins TRBV2 to TRBJ1-5; D gene uncertain. CDR3 length: 16 residues. Germline V gives CDR1 SNHLY, CDR2 FYNNEI. Trimming took off 5 bases at V and 6 bases at J, with 20 bases between the two ends. Written as DNA, the CDR3 is TGTGCCAGCAGTTACCATCCGTTAGTCACTGGTCAGCCCCAGCATTTT. Protein product: CASSYHPLVTGQPQHF.